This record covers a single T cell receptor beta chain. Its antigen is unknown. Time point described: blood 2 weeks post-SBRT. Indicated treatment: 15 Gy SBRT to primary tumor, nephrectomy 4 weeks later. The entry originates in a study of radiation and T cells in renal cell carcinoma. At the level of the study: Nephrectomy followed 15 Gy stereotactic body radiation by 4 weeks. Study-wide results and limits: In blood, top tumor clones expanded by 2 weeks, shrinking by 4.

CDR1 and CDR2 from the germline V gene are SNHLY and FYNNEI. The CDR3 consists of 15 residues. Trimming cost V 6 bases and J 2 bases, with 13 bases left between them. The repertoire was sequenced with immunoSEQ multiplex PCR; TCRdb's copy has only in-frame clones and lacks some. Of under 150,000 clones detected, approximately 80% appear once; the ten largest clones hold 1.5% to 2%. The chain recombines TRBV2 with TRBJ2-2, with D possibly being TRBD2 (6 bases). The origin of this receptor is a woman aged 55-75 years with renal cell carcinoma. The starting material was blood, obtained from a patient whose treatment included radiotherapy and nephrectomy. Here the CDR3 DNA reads TGTGCCAGCAGGGAGGGTGGGTCCAACACCGGGGAGCTGTTTTTT. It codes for CASREGGSNTGELFF.